This T cell receptor (beta chain) was documented in a study of T-cell memory formation after mild COVID-19. Study details: TCR clusters were largely donor specific.

This CDR3 has 13 amino acids. The V gene's germline CDR1 is SGHTA and CDR2 FQGTGA. V was cut by 5 bases and J by 9 bases, with 15 bases left in between. Concerning this clonotype itself: No antigen is known for it.

Findings and limits, study-wide: CD4+ bias marked clones expanding day 15 to 37, unlike balanced contracting clones. Some clones that responded turned up in pre-infection memory, which suggests that cross-reactive memory joined in.

TCRdb processed the 5' RACE reads anew with MiXCR; each CDR3 protein has one entry. The sample has around 340,000 distinct CDR3 sequences; roughly an eighth are singletons. V usage is TRBV7-3 and J usage is TRBJ2-3, with D perhaps TRBD2 (6 bases). This receptor was identified in a man younger than 35 who had mild COVID-19 (a few samples of this study predate the infection). Cell type and time point are not known. The specimen sequenced was PBMCs or a T cell subset sorted from them (not recorded which). CDR3 in DNA: TGTGCCAGCAGCCCTTCGAGGAGGGAAACGCAGTATTTT. It is translated as CASSPSRRETQYF. The whole variable domain, filled in from reference TRBV7-3 and TRBJ2-3, reads GAGVSQTPSNKVTEKGKYVELRCDPISGHTALYWYRQSLGQGPEFLIYFQGTGAADDSGLPNDRFFAVRPEGSVSTLKIQRTERGDSAVYLCASSPSRRETQYFGPGTRLTVL.